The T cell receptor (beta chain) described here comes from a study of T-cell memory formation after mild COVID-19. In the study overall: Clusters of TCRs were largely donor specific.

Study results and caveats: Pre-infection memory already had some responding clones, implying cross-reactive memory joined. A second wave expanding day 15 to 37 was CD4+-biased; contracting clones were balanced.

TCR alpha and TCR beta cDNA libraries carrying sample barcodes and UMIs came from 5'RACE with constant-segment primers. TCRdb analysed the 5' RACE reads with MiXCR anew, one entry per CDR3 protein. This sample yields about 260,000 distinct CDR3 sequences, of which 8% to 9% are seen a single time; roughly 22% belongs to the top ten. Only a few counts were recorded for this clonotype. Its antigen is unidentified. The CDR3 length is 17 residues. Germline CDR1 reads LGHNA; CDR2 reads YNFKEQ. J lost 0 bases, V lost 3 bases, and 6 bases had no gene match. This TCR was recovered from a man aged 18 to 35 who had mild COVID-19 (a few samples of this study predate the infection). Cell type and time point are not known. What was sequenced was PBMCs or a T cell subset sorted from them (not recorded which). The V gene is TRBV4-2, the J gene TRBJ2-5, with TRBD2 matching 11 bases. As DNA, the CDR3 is TGTGCCAGCAGCCACCTAGCGGGGGGCTCAAACCAAGAGACCCAGTACTTC. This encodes CASSHLAGGSNQETQYF.